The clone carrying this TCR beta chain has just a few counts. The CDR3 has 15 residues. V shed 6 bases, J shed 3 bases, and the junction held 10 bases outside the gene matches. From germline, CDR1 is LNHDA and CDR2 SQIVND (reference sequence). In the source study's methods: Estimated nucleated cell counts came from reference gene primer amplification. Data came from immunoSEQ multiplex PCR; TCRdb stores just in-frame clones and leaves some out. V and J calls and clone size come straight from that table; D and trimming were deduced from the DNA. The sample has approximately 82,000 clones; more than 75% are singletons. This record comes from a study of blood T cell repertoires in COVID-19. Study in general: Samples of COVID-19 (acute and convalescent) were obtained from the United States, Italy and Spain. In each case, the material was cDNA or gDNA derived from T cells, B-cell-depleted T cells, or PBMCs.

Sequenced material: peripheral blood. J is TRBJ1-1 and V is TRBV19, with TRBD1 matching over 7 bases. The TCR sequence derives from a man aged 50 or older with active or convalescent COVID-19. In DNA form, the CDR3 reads TGTGCCAGTAGGGACTTACAGGGGATGTACACTGAAGCTTTCTTT. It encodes CASRDLQGMYTEAFF. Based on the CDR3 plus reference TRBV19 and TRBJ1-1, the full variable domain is DGGITQSPKYLFRKEGQNVTLSCEQNLNHDAMYWYRQDPGQGLRLIYYSQIVNDFQKGDIAEGYSVSREKKESFPLTVTSAQKNPTAFYLCASRDLQGMYTEAFFGQGTRLTVV.